This TCR beta chain was sequenced for a study of cytomegalovirus exposure and HLA in healthy donors. Turning to the study itself: Early release data held 85 million or so unique TCRs from HLA-typed donors. In terms of ancestry, the Caucasian-associated cluster contained roughly 80% of the approximately 420 genotyped donors.

Despite likely unrecorded immune exposures, the donors were nominally healthy at the time of sampling. PCR amplification relied on 60 Vbeta primers (plus 13 Jbeta primers). Study processing details: Tens of millions of unique TCR beta chains, roughly 11 million shared, were counted in a later analysis. Sequenced by immunoSEQ multiplex PCR; TCRdb stores in-frame clones only, minus some. The V and J calls and the clone size are those of that table, but D and trimming were determined from the DNA. The sample has some 130,000 clones; 75% to 85% are singletons. Germline V gives CDR1 SEHNR, CDR2 FQNEAQ (reference sequence). This CDR3 spans 14 amino acids. The V segment lost 6 bases and the J segment 4 bases; nucleotides outside the gene matches: 7.

This clonotype was obtained from a man aged 45-65 years in good health and CMV-seronegative. The V and J genes are TRBV7-9 and TRBJ2-7, with 9 bases aligning to TRBD2. Material for sequencing was PBMCs. This chain's CDR3 is CASRASGESYEQYF. In DNA, the CDR3 is TGTGCCAGCAGAGCTAGCGGGGAAAGTTACGAGCAGTACTTC.